The present TCR beta chain was sequenced within a study of beta chain features in type 1 diabetes. Background on the study: Healthy donors resembled patients in age, gender and cell yields.

Markers CD45RO/CCR7/CD25/CD127/CD95/CD27 served to sort CD4+ naive, central memory, regulatory and stem cell-like memory cells. As for this clone: Its specificity is not known.

Study-wide points: Shorter TCRB CDR3s, moderately but significantly so, were found in Type 1 diabetes patients in all four CD4+ subsets. Junctions at VDJ sites from type 1 diabetes patients had fewer insertions and more deletions.

Germline values: CDR1 MDHEN, CDR2 SYDVKM. V lost 8 bases and J 1 base, leaving 12 bases between the germline ends. The CDR3 is made up of 15 amino acids. The authors reverse transcribed all of the isolated RNA, so sequencing captured expressed TCRB transcripts. Sequencing used immunoSEQ multiplex PCR; TCRdb keeps in-frame clones, though not all of them. Among some 660,000 clones, roughly 13% were seen once, and the ten largest hold nearly 0.04%. This chain uses TRBV28 with TRBJ2-6; D is uncertain. The TCR was taken from a man in his late teens or twenties with type 1 diabetes. The sequenced sample consisted of naive CD4+ T cells from blood. CDR3 bases: TGTGCCAGCTTGGACGGAAGTTCTGGGGCCAACGTCCTGACTTTC. Amino acids: CASLDGSSGANVLTF.